Sequencing of this T cell receptor (beta chain) was carried out in a study of blood T cell repertoires in COVID-19. Sequencing was performed with immunoSEQ multiplex PCR; in TCRdb, only in-frame clones are kept and a portion is missing. This table holds just under 90,000 clones, about nine tenths found once. This CDR3 is built from 15 residues. Germline assignment: CDR1 MNHNS and CDR2 SASEGT. After removal of 2 bases from V and 4 bases from J, the junction contained 6 bases not matched to a gene. V gene TRBV6-1 combines with J gene TRBJ1-1, with TRBD1 identical over 8 bases. The origin of this receptor is a man aged 55 to 69 with acute or convalescent COVID-19. The sequencing sample was made of peripheral blood. In DNA form, the CDR3 reads TGTGCCAGCAGTGAAACTCGGACAGGGTTCACTGAAGCTTTCTTT. It is translated as CASSETRTGFTEAFF.